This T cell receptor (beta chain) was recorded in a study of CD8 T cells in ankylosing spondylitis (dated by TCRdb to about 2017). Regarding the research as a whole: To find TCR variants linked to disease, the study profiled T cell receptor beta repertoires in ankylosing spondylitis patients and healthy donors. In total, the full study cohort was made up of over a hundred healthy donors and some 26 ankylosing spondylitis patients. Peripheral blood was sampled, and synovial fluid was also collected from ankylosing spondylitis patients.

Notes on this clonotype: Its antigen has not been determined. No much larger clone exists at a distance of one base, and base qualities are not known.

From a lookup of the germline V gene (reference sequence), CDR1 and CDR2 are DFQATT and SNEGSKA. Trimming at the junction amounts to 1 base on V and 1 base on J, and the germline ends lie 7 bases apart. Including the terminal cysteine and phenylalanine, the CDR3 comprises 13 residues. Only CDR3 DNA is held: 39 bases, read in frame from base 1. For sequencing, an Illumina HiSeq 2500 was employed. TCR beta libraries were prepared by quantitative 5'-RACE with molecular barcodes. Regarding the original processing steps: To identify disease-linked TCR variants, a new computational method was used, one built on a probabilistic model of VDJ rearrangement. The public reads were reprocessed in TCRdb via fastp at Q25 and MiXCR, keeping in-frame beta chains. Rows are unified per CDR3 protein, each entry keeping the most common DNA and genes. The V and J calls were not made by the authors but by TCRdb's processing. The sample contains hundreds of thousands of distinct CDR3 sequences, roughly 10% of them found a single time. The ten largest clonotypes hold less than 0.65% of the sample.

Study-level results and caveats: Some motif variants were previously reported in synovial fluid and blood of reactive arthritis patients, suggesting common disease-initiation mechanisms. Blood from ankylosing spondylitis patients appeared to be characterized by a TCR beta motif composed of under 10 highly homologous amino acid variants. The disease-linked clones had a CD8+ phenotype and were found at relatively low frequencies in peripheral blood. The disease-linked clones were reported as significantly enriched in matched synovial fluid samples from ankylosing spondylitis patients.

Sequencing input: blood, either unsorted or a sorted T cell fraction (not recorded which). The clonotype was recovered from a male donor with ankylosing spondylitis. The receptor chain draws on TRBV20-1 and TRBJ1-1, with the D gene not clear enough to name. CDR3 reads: CSARGFRNTEAFF. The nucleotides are TGCAGTGCTAGAGGGTTTAGGAACACTGAAGCTTTCTTT.